The 12 T cell receptor beta chains listed next were all sequenced from one sample in a study of shared clonotypes between healthy human individuals. Only in-frame clones appear in the TCRdb table, and some are missing; sequencing was by immunoSEQ multiplex PCR. The sample records approximately 440,000 clones, more than 70% being singletons. The specimen sequenced was PBMCs. The receptors come from a woman aged 40 to 50 in good health. Some clones in this sample may be carry-over from other donors' samples.

A few counts support this clone. This chain joins TRBV29-1 and TRBJ2-5, with D perhaps TRBD1 (6 bases). The CDR3 is 14 residues long. The germline V gene has CDR1 SQVTM and CDR2 ANQGSEA. V gave up 6 bases and J gave up 1 base, with 15 bases separating them. CDR3 nucleotide sequence: TGCAGCGTAGCCACCGGACAGTTCCAAGAGACCCAGTACTTC. It is translated as CSVATGQFQETQYF.

The V call is TRBV9, the J call TRBJ2-1; a possible D gene is TRBD2 (6 bases). The V end lost 2 bases, the J end lost 0 bases, and 9 bases lay between the germline ends. The CDR3 loop spans 15 amino acids. CDR1 is SGDLS, CDR2 YYNGEE, per germline. The DNA for the CDR3 is TGTGCCAGCAGCGTTGCGGGGTACTCCTACAATGAGCAGTTCTTC. It yields the protein CASSVAGYSYNEQFF.

This chain links TRBV27 with TRBJ2-7; D possibly matches TRBD1 or TRBD2 (5 bases each). V was pared by 5 bases and J by 1 base, with 9 bases between. Germline-derived CDR1 and CDR2 are MNHEY and SMNVEV (reference sequence). The CDR3 extends over 13 amino acids. CDR3 loop: CASSGDGSYEQYF. CDR3 DNA sequence: TGTGCCAGCAGTGGGGACGGTTCCTACGAGCAGTACTTC.

There are many counts of this clone. At the DNA level, this CDR3 is encoded by other sequences in the same sample as well. The CDR3 loop is CASSRLGDTEAFF. CDR3 DNA sequence: TGTGCCTCGTCTCGCCTGGGGGACACTGAAGCTTTCTTT. The gene calls are TRBV30 and TRBJ1-1; possibly TRBD1 for D (5 bases). Trimming pared 7 bases from V and 3 bases from J, leaving 15 bases between. CDR1 GTSNPN and CDR2 SVGIG come from the germline V gene (reference sequence). CDR3 length equals 13 residues.

The V gene is TRBV9, the J gene TRBJ2-2; D gene ambiguous. Germline CDR1 and CDR2: SGDLS and YYNGEE. The V end was cut by 3 bases, the J end by 3 bases, with 6 bases between. The CDR3 totals 13 residues. For the CDR3, the DNA is TGTGCCAGCAGCGCCTATGACACCGGGGAGCTGTTTTTT. It translates to CASSAYDTGELFF.

The V gene is TRBV4-3, the J gene TRBJ2-5, with D hard to call. This CDR3 comprises 13 residues. Trimming left V 4 bases short and J 2 bases short, with 8 bases between. CDR1 and CDR2 from the germline V gene are LGHNA and YSLEER. The CDR3 coding sequence is TGCGCCAGCAGCCGGGGTAGGCAAGAGACCCAGTACTTC. It codes for CASSRGRQETQYF.

The chain couples TRBV7-9 to TRBJ2-3, with a tentative D call TRBD2 (5 bases). The CDR3 totals 13 residues. V was cut by 4 bases and J by 7 bases, with 12 bases left in between. Per germline, CDR1 SEHNR and CDR2 FQNEAQ (reference sequence). CDR3 coding DNA: TGTGCCAGCAGCTCGACCTCCGGGAATACGCAGTATTTT. It translates to CASSSTSGNTQYF.

This clone was detected once. The chain combines TRBV7-3 with TRBJ1-5; D gene ambiguous. Germline CDR1 is SGHTA and CDR2 is FQGTGA. CDR3 length equals 13 residues. V was shortened by 5 bases and J by 3 bases, with 8 bases between the two germline ends. CDR3 coding DNA: TGTGCCAGCAGCCCGGAACCCAATCAGCCCCAGCATTTT. It translates to CASSPEPNQPQHF.

The chain carries TRBV4-2 and TRBJ2-7, with TRBD1 identical over 11 bases. The CDR3 consists of 16 residues. The trim removed 4 bases at V and 5 bases at J, leaving 10 bases unmatched. Per germline, CDR1 LGHNA and CDR2 YNFKEQ. For the CDR3, the DNA is TGTGCCAGCAGCCGGAATCCTGGACAGGGGGCTGACGAGCAGTACTTC. It yields the protein CASSRNPGQGADEQYF.

This clone appeared a single time. This rearrangement joins TRBV28 to TRBJ2-5; 8 bases align to TRBD1. J was trimmed by 5 bases and V by 7 bases; bases with no gene match: 9. The germline V gene has CDR1 MDHEN and CDR2 SYDVKM. The CDR3 is 14 amino acids. CDR3 residues: CASIQGANGETQYF. The CDR3, as DNA: TGTGCCAGCATTCAGGGGGCTAATGGGGAGACCCAGTACTTC.

The CDR3 nucleotides read TGTGCCAGCACCGGGTTCCCGCAGGACCTCAGAGATGAGCAGTTCTTC. Residues: CASTGFPQDLRDEQFF. The chain couples TRBV7-9 to TRBJ2-1; no reliable D call. The germline V gene has CDR1 SEHNR and CDR2 FQNEAQ (reference sequence). The CDR3 sequence is 16 residues long. The V and J ends lost 7 bases and 8 bases respectively, with 24 bases between them.

This clone was seen many times. This same CDR3 is encoded by further DNA sequences in the sample. The chain combines TRBV5-1 with TRBJ2-3; maybe TRBD2 (6 bases). V was pared by 2 bases and J by 2 bases, with 9 bases between. The CDR3 has 14 residues. Germline V lookup: CDR1 SGHRS, CDR2 YFSETQ. CDR3 coding DNA: TGCGCCAGCAGCTTCGGAGGGCCCACAGATACGCAGTATTTT. Amino acid sequence: CASSFGGPTDTQYF.